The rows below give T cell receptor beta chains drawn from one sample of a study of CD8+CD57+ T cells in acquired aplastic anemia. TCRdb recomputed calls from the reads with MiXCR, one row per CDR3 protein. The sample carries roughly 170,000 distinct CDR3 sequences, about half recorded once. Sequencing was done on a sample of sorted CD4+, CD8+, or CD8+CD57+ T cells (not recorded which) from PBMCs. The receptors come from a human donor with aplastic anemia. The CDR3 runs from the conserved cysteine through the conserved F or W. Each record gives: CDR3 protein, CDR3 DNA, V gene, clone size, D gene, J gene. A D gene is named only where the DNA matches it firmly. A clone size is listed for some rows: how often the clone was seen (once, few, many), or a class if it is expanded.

cdr3_aa: CSARGLAGVGEQYF; cdr3_nt: TGCAGTGCTAGAGGGCTAGCGGGAGTTGGGGAGCAGTACTTC; v_call: TRBV20-1; clone_size: NA; d_call: TRBD2; j_call: TRBJ2-7
cdr3_aa: CASSLAGLSESQYF; cdr3_nt: TGTGCCAGCAGCTTGGCGGGACTCTCGGAGTCCCAGTACTTC; v_call: TRBV5-5; clone_size: many; d_call: NA; j_call: TRBJ2-5
cdr3_aa: CASSPLVGQGDYEQYF; cdr3_nt: TGTGCCAGCAGCCCCCTCGTAGGACAGGGTGACTACGAGCAGTACTTC; v_call: TRBV4-2; clone_size: NA; d_call: TRBD1; j_call: TRBJ2-7
cdr3_aa: CARDTTEAFF; cdr3_nt: TGTGCCAGAGACACGACTGAAGCTTTCTTT; v_call: TRBV2; clone_size: NA; d_call: NA; j_call: TRBJ1-1
cdr3_aa: CASSLDGARETQYF; cdr3_nt: TGTGCCAGCAGCTTAGACGGTGCTAGGGAGACCCAGTACTTC; v_call: TRBV7-9; clone_size: NA; d_call: NA; j_call: TRBJ2-5
cdr3_aa: CASSVSPNNEQFF; cdr3_nt: TGTGCCAGCAGTGTAAGCCCCAACAATGAGCAGTTCTTC; v_call: TRBV6-4; clone_size: many; d_call: NA; j_call: TRBJ2-1
cdr3_aa: CSASRTSGGKDIQYF; cdr3_nt: TGCAGTGCCTCGCGGACTAGCGGGGGAAAAGACATTCAGTACTTC; v_call: TRBV20-1; clone_size: few; d_call: TRBD2; j_call: TRBJ2-4
cdr3_aa: CASSPGQGYYSNQPQHF; cdr3_nt: TGTGCCAGCAGCCCGGGACAGGGCTATTATAGCAATCAGCCCCAGCATTTT; v_call: TRBV2; clone_size: many; d_call: TRBD1; j_call: TRBJ1-5
cdr3_aa: CASSGGLAHEQYF; cdr3_nt: TGTGCCAGCAGTGGGGGACTAGCCCACGAGCAGTACTTC; v_call: TRBV25-1; clone_size: NA; d_call: TRBD2; j_call: TRBJ2-7
cdr3_aa: CASTPQQTVTGELFF; cdr3_nt: TGTGCCAGCACCCCTCAACAGACAGTCACCGGGGAGCTGTTTTTT; v_call: TRBV2; clone_size: few; d_call: NA; j_call: TRBJ2-2
cdr3_aa: CASSKGQPNQPQHF; cdr3_nt: TGTGCCAGCAGTAAGGGACAGCCGAATCAGCCCCAGCATTTT; v_call: TRBV28; clone_size: few; d_call: TRBD1; j_call: TRBJ1-5
cdr3_aa: CASSLANTGELFF; cdr3_nt: TGTGCCAGCAGCTTGGCGAACACCGGGGAGCTGTTTTTT; v_call: TRBV5-6; clone_size: NA; d_call: NA; j_call: TRBJ2-2
cdr3_aa: CASSMPGQRSYEQYF; cdr3_nt: TGTGCCAGCAGCATGCCGGGACAGCGCTCCTACGAGCAGTACTTC; v_call: TRBV7-8; clone_size: NA; d_call: TRBD1; j_call: TRBJ2-7
cdr3_aa: CASSEGALAGGSETQYF; cdr3_nt: TGTGCCAGCAGTGAAGGTGCATTAGCGGGAGGAAGCGAGACCCAGTACTTC; v_call: TRBV6-1; clone_size: NA; d_call: TRBD2; j_call: TRBJ2-5
cdr3_aa: CATVKNSPLHF; cdr3_nt: TGTGCCACCGTTAAAAATTCACCCCTCCACTTT; v_call: TRBV24-1; clone_size: few; d_call: NA; j_call: TRBJ1-6
cdr3_aa: CASSRSGASEQYF; cdr3_nt: TGTGCCAGCAGCCGATCGGGGGCCTCCGAGCAGTACTTC; v_call: TRBV7-9; clone_size: many; d_call: NA; j_call: TRBJ2-7
cdr3_aa: CASSSLNSGANVLTF; cdr3_nt: TGTGCCAGCAGCTCTCTCAACTCTGGGGCCAACGTCCTGACTTTC; v_call: TRBV7-6; clone_size: many; d_call: NA; j_call: TRBJ2-6
cdr3_aa: CAISGVYGEKLFF; cdr3_nt: TGTGCCATCAGTGGAGTTTATGGTGAAAAACTGTTTTTT; v_call: TRBV10-3; clone_size: few; d_call: NA; j_call: TRBJ1-4
cdr3_aa: CASSPKSGGLNEKLFF; cdr3_nt: TGTGCCAGCAGCCCAAAGTCGGGAGGCTTGAATGAAAAACTGTTTTTT; v_call: TRBV11-2; clone_size: NA; d_call: NA; j_call: TRBJ1-4
cdr3_aa: CSVERGEDGYTF; cdr3_nt: TGCAGCGTTGAAAGAGGGGAGGATGGCTACACCTTC; v_call: TRBV29-1; clone_size: few; d_call: NA; j_call: TRBJ1-2
cdr3_aa: CASSFGTSGYEQYF; cdr3_nt: TGTGCCAGCAGCTTCGGGACTAGCGGGTACGAGCAGTACTTC; v_call: TRBV11-3; clone_size: few; d_call: TRBD2; j_call: TRBJ2-7
cdr3_aa: CASSEARDSALFF; cdr3_nt: TGTGCCAGCAGTGAAGCACGGGACTCGGCCTTGTTTTTT; v_call: TRBV2; clone_size: few; d_call: NA; j_call: TRBJ2-2
cdr3_aa: CATSRGQTSGSANEQFF; cdr3_nt: TGTGCCACCAGCAGAGGCCAAACTAGCGGGAGCGCTAATGAGCAGTTCTTC; v_call: TRBV15; clone_size: few; d_call: TRBD2; j_call: TRBJ2-1
cdr3_aa: CASSLVSYTEAFF; cdr3_nt: TGTGCCAGCAGCTTAGTTTCCTACACTGAAGCTTTCTTT; v_call: TRBV7-9; clone_size: few; d_call: NA; j_call: TRBJ1-1
cdr3_aa: CASRALANTGELFF; cdr3_nt: TGTGCCAGCAGGGCCCTAGCGAACACCGGGGAGCTGTTTTTT; v_call: TRBV12-3/TRBV12-4; clone_size: NA; d_call: NA; j_call: TRBJ2-2